These T cell receptor beta chains were read from a single sample in a study of blood T cell repertoires in COVID-19. TCRdb keeps only in-frame clones here, not all; method: immunoSEQ multiplex PCR. Of 200,000 to 300,000 clones listed, approximately 88% are singletons. The sample consisted of PBMCs or T cells enriched from blood (not recorded which). These receptors all come from a woman in her thirties or forties with acute COVID-19. The CDR3 runs from the conserved cysteine through the conserved F or W. The D gene is left open where the match is weak. Not every row has a clone size; where given, it reads once, few, many or a size class.

j_call d_call clone_size v_call cdr3_aa cdr3_nt
TRBJ2-3 - - TRBV11-2 CASSLPSVGDTQYF TGTGCCAGCAGCCTCCCGTCGGTCGGAGATACGCAGTATTTT
TRBJ1-1 TRBD1 - TRBV5-4 CASSRQGGNTEAFF TGTGCCAGCAGCCGACAGGGGGGGAACACTGAAGCTTTCTTT
TRBJ2-3 - - TRBV7-2 CASSLGLTITRTDTQYF TGTGCCAGCAGCTTAGGCCTGACTATCACCCGCACAGATACGCAGTATTTT
TRBJ1-1 TRBD1 once TRBV15 CATSRDQGAEAFF TGTGCCACCAGCAGAGATCAGGGGGCTGAAGCTTTCTTT
TRBJ2-3 - - TRBV19 CASSIVAGSVSTDTQYF TGTGCCAGTAGTATAGTAGCAGGGTCGGTAAGCACAGATACGCAGTATTTT
TRBJ1-1 - once TRBV20-1 CSARPYTEAFF TGCAGTGCCAGACCATACACTGAAGCTTTCTTT
TRBJ1-6 TRBD1 - TRBV7-2 CASRRQGLNSPLHF TGTGCCAGCAGACGACAGGGCTTGAATTCACCCCTCCACTTT
TRBJ1-2 - - TRBV2 CASTEVGGAGYTF TGTGCCAGCACCGAGGTTGGAGGGGCTGGCTACACCTTC
TRBJ2-3 - once TRBV18 CASSFQGYTDTQYF TGTGCCAGCTCATTCCAGGGCTACACAGATACGCAGTATTTT
TRBJ2-1 TRBD2 few TRBV9 CASSPRGLAGGVEQFF TGTGCCAGCTCCCCCAGGGGACTAGCGGGGGGTGTTGAGCAGTTCTTC
TRBJ1-2 TRBD1 once TRBV12-3/TRBV12-4 CASSFGQGVSYTF TGTGCCAGCAGTTTCGGTCAGGGGGTGAGCTACACCTTC